These 24 T cell receptor beta chains share one sample of origin, sequenced in a study of blood T cell repertoires in COVID-19. Measured with immunoSEQ multiplex PCR; TCRdb has only the in-frame clones, and not every one. Of some 60,000 clones listed, 80% to 85% were seen once; the top ten hold 9.6%. The sequenced material came from peripheral blood. The receptor source for this set is a man of 80 years or more with COVID-19, enrolled during active disease.

The genes are TRBV7-9 and TRBJ1-1, with 8 bases aligning to TRBD1. J lost 4 bases, V lost 0 bases, and 4 bases had no gene match. This CDR3 spans 15 amino acids. CDR1 SEHNR and CDR2 FQNEAQ come from the germline V gene (reference sequence). CDR3 DNA sequence: TGTGCCAGCAGCTTAGCGCAGGGGGCCGGCACTGAAGCTTTCTTT. Protein product: CASSLAQGAGTEAFF.

This chain connects TRBV9 to TRBJ2-2; 11 bases align to TRBD1. J lost 8 bases, V lost 4 bases, and 13 bases had no gene match. CDR3 size: 17 residues. Germline lookup yields CDR1 SGDLS and CDR2 YYNGEE. The CDR3 reads CASSTTGQGAVAGELFF. The CDR3 bases are TGTGCCAGCAGCACTACCGGACAGGGGGCTGTTGCGGGGGAGCTGTTTTTT.

This clone was counted only a few times. The chain couples TRBV6-6 to TRBJ2-1; 7 nucleotides line up with TRBD2. The V gene end was trimmed by 8 bases and the J gene end by 8 bases; junction bases not matched to a gene: 15. The V gene's germline CDR1 is MNHNY and CDR2 SVGAGI (reference sequence). The CDR3 is 15 amino acids. The DNA for the CDR3 is TGTGCCAGCCGAGTACGGACTAGAGCGTCCCATGAGCAGTTCTTC. This encodes CASRVRTRASHEQFF.

This chain uses TRBV2 with TRBJ2-2; 8 bases match TRBD1. V lost 5 bases and J lost 6; bases outside the gene matches: 11. The V gene's germline CDR1 is SNHLY and CDR2 FYNNEI. The CDR3 spans 16 residues. The CDR3 DNA reads as TGTGCCAGCAGTCCGAATCCGGGACAGGTGGCCGGGGAGCTGTTTTTT. Residues: CASSPNPGQVAGELFF.

V gene TRBV30 combines with J gene TRBJ2-7, with a tentative D call TRBD1 (5 bases). V lost 2 bases to trimming and J lost 3 bases, with 11 bases between them. The germline V gene encodes CDR1 GTSNPN and CDR2 SVGIG (reference sequence). This CDR3 is built from 13 residues. CDR3 nucleotide sequence: TGTGCCTGGAGTCCGTGGGGCCGCTACGAGCAGTACGTC. This encodes CAWSPWGRYEQYV.

Comment on this clone: This may come from a read error, since a much larger clone is one base off. The CDR3 DNA reads TGTGCCAGCAGCCCCGACAGGGGGAACACTGAAGCTTTCTTT. It is translated as CASSPDRGNTEAFF. The chain links TRBV27 to TRBJ1-1, with 8 nucleotides matching TRBD1. After removal of 6 bases from V and 1 base from J, the junction contained 4 bases not matched to a gene. This CDR3 comprises 14 residues. The germline V gene has CDR1 MNHEY and CDR2 SMNVEV (reference sequence).

The chain links TRBV5-1 to TRBJ2-2, with a possible D match to TRBD2 (6 bases). V lost 0 bases, J lost 6 bases, and 12 bases lay in between. CDR3 size: 15 residues. Per germline, CDR1 SGHRS and CDR2 YFSETQ. The CDR3 nucleotides are TGCGCCAGCAGCTTGGAGGAGGGTATGGCCGGGGAGCTGTTTTTT. It encodes CASSLEEGMAGELFF.

A few counts support this clone. In this CDR3 the conserved last residue, phenylalanine or tryptophan, is missing, so a read error is likely. It is unclear where the CDR3 begins or ends on the DNA, so no DNA is shown, and the CDR3 is as TCRdb lists it. The chain carries TRBV30 and TRBJ1-3; TRBD1 reflects the table's D call only, with no check against the DNA. The V gene's germline CDR1 is GTSNPN and CDR2 SVGIG (reference sequence). The length of the CDR3 is 13 amino acids, counting both ends. CDR3: CAWSWGTGATTVL.

This rearrangement joins TRBV19 to TRBJ2-2, with 9 bases lining up with TRBD1. CDR3 length: 15 residues. Germline V lookup: CDR1 LNHDA, CDR2 SQIVND (reference sequence). The ends lost 1 base at V and 6 bases at J; junction bases unmatched: 3. The CDR3 DNA reads TGTGCCAGTAGTATAGCCCGGGACAGGGCCGGGGAGCTGTTTTTT. This codes for CASSIARDRAGELFF. Based on the CDR3 plus reference TRBV19 and TRBJ2-2, the full variable domain is DGGITQSPKYLFRKEGQNVTLSCEQNLNHDAMYWYRQDPGQGLRLIYYSQIVNDFQKGDIAEGYSVSREKKESFPLTVTSAQKNPTAFYLCASSIARDRAGELFFGEGSRLTVL.

The rearrangement joins TRBV19 to TRBJ1-4, with 7 nucleotides matching TRBD1. Germline trimming cut 3 bases from V and 4 bases from J; bases unmatched to any gene: 11. Germline assignment: CDR1 LNHDA and CDR2 SQIVND (reference sequence). This CDR3 contains 17 residues. The CDR3 DNA reads TGTGCCAGTAGTATCGGATACAGGGGCGTTATTAATGAAAAACTGTTTTTT. It is translated as CASSIGYRGVINEKLFF. Complete variable domain (other parts from reference TRBV19 and TRBJ1-4): DGGITQSPKYLFRKEGQNVTLSCEQNLNHDAMYWYRQDPGQGLRLIYYSQIVNDFQKGDIAEGYSVSREKKESFPLTVTSAQKNPTAFYLCASSIGYRGVINEKLFFGSGTQLSVL.

The chain couples TRBV27 to TRBJ1-4; 8 positions match TRBD1. Germline lookup yields CDR1 MNHEY and CDR2 SMNVEV (reference sequence). The CDR3 extends over 14 amino acids. Trimming cost V 5 bases and J 8 bases; bases outside gene matches: 7. The CDR3 bases are TGTGCCAGCAGTCGACAGGGGTGGGGGGAAAAACTGTTTTTT. Its protein is CASSRQGWGEKLFF.

This chain connects TRBV24-1 to TRBJ1-1; 9 bases fit TRBD1. The CDR3 sequence is 12 residues long. CDR1 KGHDR and CDR2 SFDVKD come from the germline V gene. V dropped 5 bases and J dropped 10; count of bases not matched to a gene: 4. The CDR3 protein is CATSAGTGRAFF. CDR3 coding DNA: TGTGCCACCAGTGCGGGGACAGGGCGAGCTTTCTTT.

This chain connects TRBV7-2 to TRBJ2-5; the D gene is possibly TRBD2 (6 bases). The length of the CDR3 is 13 residues. Per the germline V gene, CDR1 is SGHTA and CDR2 is FQGNSA. Trimming stripped 0 bases from V and 8 bases from J, with 10 bases between. The CDR3 DNA is TGTGCCAGCAGCTTAGCTTCGGGAGAAACCCAGTACTTC. Its translation is CASSLASGETQYF.

The chain carries TRBV5-1 and TRBJ2-7; a possible D gene is TRBD2 (7 bases). The germline V gene has CDR1 SGHRS and CDR2 YFSETQ. The CDR3 has 15 amino acids. Trimming took off 6 bases at V and 7 bases at J, with 23 bases between the two ends. CDR3 sequence reads: CASTPQSGGAGEQYF. The CDR3 DNA follows: TGCGCCAGCACCCCCCAGTCGGGGGGCGCGGGAGAGCAGTACTTC.

The chain carries TRBV30 and TRBJ2-2; unclear D gene. The ends were cut back, 0 bases at V and 6 bases at J, with 5 bases in the middle. This CDR3 has 12 amino acids. From germline, CDR1 is GTSNPN and CDR2 SVGIG (reference sequence). The CDR3 DNA sequence: TGTGCCTGGAGTGTACGGGCCGGGGAGCTGTTTTTT. The encoded protein is CAWSVRAGELFF.

The gene calls are TRBV7-3 and TRBJ2-1; possibly TRBD1 for D (5 bases). Trimming took 6 bases from V and 9 from J, leaving 18 bases between them. CDR1 is SGHTA and CDR2 is FQGTGA in the germline V gene. The CDR3 is 14 residues long. DNA for the CDR3: TGTGCCAGCAGTCCTGGGCCAGGGTACGGTGAGCAGTTCTTC. Protein: CASSPGPGYGEQFF. The complete variable domain, with remaining parts taken from reference TRBV7-3 and TRBJ2-1, reads GAGVSQTPSNKVTEKGKYVELRCDPISGHTALYWYRQSLGQGPEFLIYFQGTGAADDSGLPNDRFFAVRPEGSVSTLKIQRTERGDSAVYLCASSPGPGYGEQFFGPGTRLTVL.

The table lists this clone with a count of one. V usage is TRBV27 and J usage is TRBJ1-5, with D tentatively TRBD1 (5 bases). CDR3 length equals 16 residues. V shed 4 bases and J shed 6 bases, with 19 bases lying between them. Looked up from germline, CDR1 is MNHEY and CDR2 is SMNVEV (reference sequence). The CDR3 DNA is TGTGCCAGCAGTTCCGGGACGGGGCGCGGGGTTCAGCCCCAGCATTTT. Its protein is CASSSGTGRGVQPQHF.

The V gene is TRBV29-1, the J gene TRBJ2-3; 9 nucleotides match TRBD2. The CDR3 is 14 residues long. Trimming cost V 3 bases and J 0 bases; bases outside gene matches: 1. Germline assignment: CDR1 SQVTM and CDR2 ANQGSEA. The CDR3 nucleotides read TGCAGCGTTGAGCGGGAGGGAAGCACAGATACGCAGTATTTT. Protein: CSVEREGSTDTQYF.

The rearrangement links TRBV11-3 to TRBJ2-1; D call uncertain. Germline values: CDR1 SGHNT, CDR2 YENEEA. This CDR3 is 13 amino acids long. Trimming shortened V by 4 bases and J by 4 bases, and 8 bases separated the two germline ends. CDR3 sequence (DNA): TGTGCCAGCAGCTACAGCACTTACAATGAGCAGTTCTTC. Its translation: CASSYSTYNEQFF.

The rearrangement joins TRBV7-6 to TRBJ2-1, with 13 bases aligning to TRBD2. The CDR3 is 15 residues long. The J segment lost 6 bases and the V segment lost 5 bases, leaving 4 bases of the junction unmatched. The germline gives CDR1 SGHVS, CDR2 FNYEAQ. This chain's CDR3 is CASSRTSGSPNEQFF. Here the CDR3 DNA reads TGTGCCAGCAGCCGGACTAGCGGGAGCCCCAATGAGCAGTTCTTC.

The chain employs TRBV6-5 and TRBJ2-1, with 7 bases identical to TRBD1. Germline V gene data show CDR1 as MNHEY and CDR2 as SVGAGI. Trimming removed 4 bases from V and 1 base from J; junction bases left unmatched: 4. The CDR3 consists of 15 residues. The CDR3 loop is CASSSPTGSYNEQFF. DNA for the CDR3: TGTGCCAGCAGTTCCCCGACAGGGTCCTACAATGAGCAGTTCTTC.

The V gene is TRBV10-1, the J gene TRBJ2-1; 8 bases line up with TRBD2. Trimming cost V 4 bases and J 6 bases; bases outside gene matches: 8. Germline V gene lookup returns CDR1 WNHNN and CDR2 SYGVQD (reference sequence). The CDR3 covers 15 residues. CDR3 sequence: CASSGPGTRSNEQFF. CDR3 bases: TGCGCCAGCAGTGGGCCCGGGACTAGAAGCAATGAGCAGTTCTTC.

In DNA, the CDR3 is TGCAGCGTAGCAGGACAGGGAGTCTATGGCTACACCTTC. Translated: CSVAGQGVYGYTF. The chain carries TRBV29-1 and TRBJ1-2; 8 bases align to TRBD1. Per the germline V gene, CDR1 is SQVTM and CDR2 is ANQGSEA. V lost 6 bases to trimming and J lost 4 bases; unmatched junction nucleotides: 7. This CDR3 is built from 13 residues.

This clone was observed once. This rearrangement joins TRBV13 to TRBJ2-2, with D perhaps matching TRBD2 (5 bases). CDR3 length equals 15 residues. Germline-derived CDR1 and CDR2 are PRHDT and FYEKMQ (reference sequence). The V end was cut by 1 base, the J end by 5 bases, with 11 bases between. Written as DNA, the CDR3 is TGTGCCAGCAGCTTAGACCATCGGGGAACCGGGGAGCTGTTTTTT. Protein product: CASSLDHRGTGELFF. The whole variable domain, remainder taken from reference TRBV13 and TRBJ2-2, is AAGVIQSPRHLIKEKRETATLKCYPIPRHDTVYWYQQGPGQDPQFLISFYEKMQSDKGSIPDRFSAQQFSDYHSELNMSSLELGDSALYFCASSLDHRGTGELFFGEGSRLTVL.